This T cell receptor (beta chain) was sequenced in a study of shared T cell receptors in the human thymus. This CDR3 has 19 amino acids. V trimming: 1 base; J trimming: 1 base; junction bases outside the gene matches: 12. Germline V CDR1 and CDR2: LNHNV, YYDKDF (reference sequence). The repertoire was sequenced with immunoSEQ multiplex PCR; TCRdb's copy has only in-frame clones and lacks some. The sample includes roughly 700,000 clones, over 75% seen only once; the top ten take over 0.008%. A further study also used this sample, focusing on human thymus T cells. As reported in that work: Donation was from healthy Finnish infants who were having corrective surgery that addressed congenital heart defects. Resections obtained during corrective heart surgery supplied the thymus tissue. Thymic and blood repertoires appeared to carry a bias in their V and J gene usage. What related research reported was that thymic repertoires overlapped highly among unrelated individuals.

This chain uses TRBV15 with TRBJ2-4, with 8 bases that match TRBD2. The TCR originated in a boy younger than two with a congenital heart defect. The specimen sequenced was thymocytes. The CDR3 sequence is CATSRGECGRTNAKNIQYF. The CDR3 DNA is TGTGCCACCAGCAGAGGAGAATGCGGGAGGACTAATGCCAAAAACATTCAGTACTTC.